What follows are 15 T cell receptor beta chains derived from one specimen sequenced in a study of liver allograft versus peripheral blood T cells. About the research overall: A comparison was made between T cell receptor repertoires in transplanted livers and those in recipients' peripheral blood.

TCRdb processed the reads anew with MiXCR; each CDR3 protein has one entry. The sample includes over 3,000 distinct CDR3 sequences, 15% seen only once; the top ten take less than 4.5%. The receptor set was obtained from a human patient who had a liver transplant. The graft donor may account for some of the T cells.

The chain uses TRBV30 and TRBJ1-1; TRBD1 might be the D (5 bases). The CDR3 is 13 amino acids. The V gene's germline CDR1 is GTSNPN and CDR2 SVGIG (reference sequence). Trimming pared 3 bases from V and 5 bases from J, leaving 13 bases between. This CDR3 is CAWSTRGYTEAFF. CDR3 in DNA: TGTGCCTGGAGCACTCGGGGGTATACTGAAGCTTTCTTT.

On this clonotype: One base separates it from a far larger clone, so it is likely a read error. The missing conserved phenylalanine or tryptophan at the end of this CDR3 makes a read error likely. The chain recombines TRBV6-6 with TRBJ2-7; TRBD2 aligns across 11 bases. This CDR3 is built from 17 residues. V lost 6 bases, J lost 0 bases, and 10 bases stayed unmatched. Germline values: CDR1 MNHNY, CDR2 SVGAGI (reference sequence). In DNA form, the CDR3 reads TGTGCCAGCAGGACCGGGACTAGCGGTCGAAACTCCTACGAGCAGTACTCC. This gives the protein CASRTGTSGRNSYEQYS.

The chain uses TRBV28 and TRBJ2-7, with D maybe TRBD1 (5 bases). V gave up 6 bases and J gave up 4 bases, with 19 bases separating them. This CDR3 comprises 15 residues. Germline V gene data show CDR1 as MDHEN and CDR2 as SYDVKM. The CDR3, as DNA: TGTGCCAGCAGACCACAGGAATCCTTTCTTTACGAGCAGTACTTC. It encodes CASRPQESFLYEQYF.

This clonotype was seen many times. The chain employs TRBV5-1 and TRBJ1-5; no definite D call. Germline V gene sequence: CDR1 SGHRS, CDR2 YFSETQ. This CDR3 spans 13 amino acids. The V end was cut by 0 bases, the J end by 9 bases, with 10 bases between. CDR3: CASSLVAESPQHF. The CDR3 nucleotides read TGCGCCAGCAGCTTGGTGGCGGAATCGCCCCAGCATTTT.

Judged by abundance, this clonotype is medium-sized. This sequence joins TRBV7-9 and TRBJ2-3; D gene unclear. The V end was cut by 8 bases, the J end by 3 bases, with 12 bases between. The CDR3 sequence is 13 residues long. Germline CDR1 reads SEHNR; CDR2 reads FQNEAQ (reference sequence). The CDR3 bases are TGTGCCAGCGGAAACACGTTTACAGATACGCAGTATTTT. Translation: CASGNTFTDTQYF.

The V call is TRBV2, the J call TRBJ1-4, with 9 bases lining up with TRBD1. Germline lookup yields CDR1 SNHLY and CDR2 FYNNEI. The CDR3 extends over 15 amino acids. The V gene end was trimmed by 2 bases and the J gene end by 8 bases; junction bases not matched to a gene: 6. The CDR3 loop reads CASSEIQGAEEKLFF. In DNA form, the CDR3 reads TGTGCCAGCAGTGAAATACAGGGGGCGGAGGAAAAACTGTTTTTT.

This clonotype was counted only a few times. The CDR3 DNA follows: TGTGCCAGCAGCTCAGGACTAGCGGGGTCCTACGAGCAGTACTTC. It codes for CASSSGLAGSYEQYF. This chain joins TRBV11-2 and TRBJ2-7; 12 bases match TRBD2. This CDR3 has 15 residues. Looked up from germline, CDR1 is SGHAT and CDR2 is FQNNGV. With 4 bases clipped from V and 1 base from J, the junction kept 2 bases outside the gene matches.

This clonotype is medium-sized (0.01 to 0.1%) in the sample. CDR3 loop: CASSFRQGLYGQYF. In DNA, the CDR3 is TGTGCCAGCAGTTTTAGGCAGGGTCTATATGGGCAGTACTTC. The chain employs TRBV28 and TRBJ2-7; D is possibly TRBD1 (5 bases). There are 14 residues in the CDR3. CDR1 is MDHEN, CDR2 SYDVKM, per germline. Trimming pared 3 bases from V and 9 bases from J, leaving 18 bases between.

By share, this clonotype counts as large. This rearrangement joins TRBV18 to TRBJ2-6; D unresolved. The length of the CDR3 is 14 residues. With 3 bases removed from V and 4 bases from J, the gap between germline ends came to 7 bases. CDR1 is KGHSH and CDR2 is LQKENI in the germline V gene. CDR3 protein: CASSPDFGANVLTF. The CDR3 DNA sequence: TGTGCCAGCTCACCTGACTTCGGGGCCAACGTCCTGACTTTC. Filled out from reference TRBV18 and TRBJ2-6, the complete variable domain reads NAGVMQNPRHLVRRRGQEARLRCSPMKGHSHVYWYRQLPEEGLKFMVYLQKENIIDESGMPKERFSAEFPKEGPSILRIQQVVRGDSAAYFCASSPDFGANVLTFGAGSRLTVL.

This clonotype was observed a few times. This chain uses TRBV12-3 or TRBV12-4 with TRBJ2-5, with D unclear. Trimming left V 7 bases short and J 1 base short, with 10 bases between. The CDR3 contains 13 residues. This CDR3 reads CASTRTAQETQYF. CDR3 nucleotide sequence: TGTGCCAGCACCCGGACGGCCCAAGAGACCCAGTACTTC.

This clonotype was observed a few times. The CDR3 spells CASSLRGGGGYTF. Written as DNA, the CDR3 is TGTGCCAGCAGCCTCCGAGGGGGTGGTGGCTACACCTTC. The V gene is TRBV3-1, the J gene TRBJ1-2; possibly TRBD1 for D (6 bases). CDR3 length: 13 amino acids. Germline V gene data show CDR1 as LGHDT and CDR2 as YNNKEL (reference sequence). Trimming took 4 bases from V and 7 from J, leaving 13 bases between them.

This clonotype is medium-sized (0.01 to 0.1%) by share. The V call is TRBV6-5, the J call TRBJ1-2; the D is unclear. The germline CDR1 and CDR2 sequences are MNHEY and SVGAGI. The CDR3 is made up of 12 amino acids. The germline V and J ends were trimmed by 8 bases and 3 bases, with 10 bases remaining between them. This CDR3 is CASWTGDYGYTF. CDR3 nucleotide sequence: TGTGCCAGCTGGACCGGGGACTATGGCTACACCTTC.

By its share, this clonotype is large. This chain joins TRBV18 and TRBJ1-6, with TRBD1 identical over 8 bases. The junction had 9 bases not matched to a gene; V was cut back by 5 bases and J by 6 bases. The CDR3 is 16 residues long. The germline V gene encodes CDR1 KGHSH and CDR2 LQKENI. The chain's CDR3 is CASSTRDRGSNSPLHF. In DNA form, the CDR3 reads TGTGCCAGCTCAACAAGAGACAGGGGTTCTAATTCACCCCTCCACTTT.

This clonotype is medium-sized by share. The rearrangement joins TRBV19 to TRBJ1-2, with D possibly TRBD1 on 6 matching bases. The V gene lost 6 bases and the J gene lost 4 bases, with 9 bases spanning the gap. Germline V gene lookup returns CDR1 LNHDA and CDR2 SQIVND (reference sequence). This CDR3 is built from 12 residues. The CDR3 coding sequence is TGTGCCAGTAGCCCGACAGGCTATGGCTACACCTTC. It is translated as CASSPTGYGYTF.

In this sample, this clonotype is medium-sized (0.01 to 0.1%). The CDR3 coding sequence is TGTGCCAGCAGCACGCTTTACAGGGATTCACCCCTCCACTTT. This sequence encodes CASSTLYRDSPLHF. The rearrangement uses TRBV7-9 and TRBJ1-6, with D possibly TRBD1 on 6 matching bases. Germline values: CDR1 SEHNR, CDR2 FQNEAQ (reference sequence). CDR3 length: 14 residues. V was cut by 5 bases and J by 8 bases, with 13 bases left in between.